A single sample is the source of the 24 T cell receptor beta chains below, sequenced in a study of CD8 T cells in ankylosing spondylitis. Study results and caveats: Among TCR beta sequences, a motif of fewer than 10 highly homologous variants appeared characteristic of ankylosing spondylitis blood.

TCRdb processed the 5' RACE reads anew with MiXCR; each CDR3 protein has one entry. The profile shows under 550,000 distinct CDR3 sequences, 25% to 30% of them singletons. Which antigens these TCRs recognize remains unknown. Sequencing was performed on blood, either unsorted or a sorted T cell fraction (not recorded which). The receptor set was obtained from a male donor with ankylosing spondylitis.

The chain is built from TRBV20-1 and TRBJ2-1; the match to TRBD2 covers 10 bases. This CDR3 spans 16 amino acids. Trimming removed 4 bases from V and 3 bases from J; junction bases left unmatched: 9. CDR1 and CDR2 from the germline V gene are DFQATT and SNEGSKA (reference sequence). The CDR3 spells CSAMGLAGDLYNEQFF. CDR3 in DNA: TGCAGTGCTATGGGTCTAGCGGGAGACCTCTACAATGAGCAGTTCTTC.

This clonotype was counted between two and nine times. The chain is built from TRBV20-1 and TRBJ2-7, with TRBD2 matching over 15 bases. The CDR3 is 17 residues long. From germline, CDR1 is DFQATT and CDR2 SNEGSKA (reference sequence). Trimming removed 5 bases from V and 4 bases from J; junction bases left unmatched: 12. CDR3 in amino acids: CSARGTSGRRGVYEQYF. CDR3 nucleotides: TGCAGTGCTCGCGGGACTAGCGGGAGGAGGGGGGTTTACGAGCAGTACTTC.

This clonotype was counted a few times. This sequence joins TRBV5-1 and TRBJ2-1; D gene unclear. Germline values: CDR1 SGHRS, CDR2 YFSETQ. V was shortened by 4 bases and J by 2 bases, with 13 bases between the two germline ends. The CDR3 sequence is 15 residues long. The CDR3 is CASSQDGGAYNEQFF. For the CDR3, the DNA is TGCGCCAGCAGCCAGGACGGCGGTGCCTACAATGAGCAGTTCTTC.

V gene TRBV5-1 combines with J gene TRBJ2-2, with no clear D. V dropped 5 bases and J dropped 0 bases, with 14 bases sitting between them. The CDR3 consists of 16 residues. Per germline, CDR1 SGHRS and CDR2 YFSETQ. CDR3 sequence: CASSSPAGPNTGELFF. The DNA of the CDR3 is TGCGCCAGCAGTTCCCCAGCTGGCCCGAACACCGGGGAGCTGTTTTTT. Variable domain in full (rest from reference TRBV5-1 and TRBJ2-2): KAGVTQTPRYLIKTRGQQVTLSCSPISGHRSVSWYQQTPGQGLQFLFEYFSETQRNKGNFPGRFSGRQFSNSRSEMNVSTLELGDSALYLCASSSPAGPNTGELFFGEGSRLTVL.

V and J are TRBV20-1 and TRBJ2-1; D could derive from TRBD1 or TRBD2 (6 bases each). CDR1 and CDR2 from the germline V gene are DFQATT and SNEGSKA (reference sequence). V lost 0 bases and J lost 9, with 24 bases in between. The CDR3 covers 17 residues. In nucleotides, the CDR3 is TGCAGTGCTAGAGATCCTTGGGGGGACAAAGCAAACAGTGAGCAGTTCTTC. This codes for CSARDPWGDKANSEQFF.

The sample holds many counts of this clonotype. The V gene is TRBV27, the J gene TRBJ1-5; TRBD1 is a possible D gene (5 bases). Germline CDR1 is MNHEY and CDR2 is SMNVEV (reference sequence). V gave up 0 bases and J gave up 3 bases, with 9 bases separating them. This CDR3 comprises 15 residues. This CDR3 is CASSLSGQANQPQHF. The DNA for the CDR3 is TGTGCCAGCAGTTTATCGGGGCAGGCCAATCAGCCCCAGCATTTT.

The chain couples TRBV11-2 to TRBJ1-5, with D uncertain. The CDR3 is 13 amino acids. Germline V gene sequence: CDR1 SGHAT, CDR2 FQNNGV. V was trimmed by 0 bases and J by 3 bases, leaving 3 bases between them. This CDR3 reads CASSLENNQPQHF. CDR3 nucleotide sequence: TGTGCCAGCAGCTTAGAGAACAATCAGCCCCAGCATTTT. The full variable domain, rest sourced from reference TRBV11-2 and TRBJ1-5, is EAGVAQSPRYKIIEKRQSVAFWCNPISGHATLYWYQQILGQGPKLLIQFQNNGVVDDSQLPKDRFSAERLKGVDSTLKIQPAKLEDSAVYLCASSLENNQPQHFGDGTRLSIL.

The CDR3 reads CSASPYGTGELFF. CDR3 bases: TGCAGTGCTAGCCCATATGGAACCGGGGAGCTGTTTTTT. The chain links TRBV20-1 to TRBJ2-2; D not certain. V was trimmed by 3 bases and J by 5 bases, leaving 10 bases between them. The CDR3 extends over 13 amino acids. The germline V gene encodes CDR1 DFQATT and CDR2 SNEGSKA (reference sequence).

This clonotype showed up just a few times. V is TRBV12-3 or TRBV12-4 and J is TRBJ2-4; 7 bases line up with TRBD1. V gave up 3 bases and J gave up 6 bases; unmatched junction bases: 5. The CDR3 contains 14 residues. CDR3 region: CASSFKGGGNIQYF. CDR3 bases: TGTGCCAGCAGTTTTAAAGGGGGCGGAAACATTCAGTACTTC.

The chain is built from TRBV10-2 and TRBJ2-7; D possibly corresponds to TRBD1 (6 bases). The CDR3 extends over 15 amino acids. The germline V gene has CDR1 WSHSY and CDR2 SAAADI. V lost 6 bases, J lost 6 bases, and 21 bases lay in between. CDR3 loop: CASSPRGGPFGEQYF. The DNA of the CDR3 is TGCGCCAGCAGCCCCAGGGGCGGCCCTTTCGGCGAGCAGTACTTC.

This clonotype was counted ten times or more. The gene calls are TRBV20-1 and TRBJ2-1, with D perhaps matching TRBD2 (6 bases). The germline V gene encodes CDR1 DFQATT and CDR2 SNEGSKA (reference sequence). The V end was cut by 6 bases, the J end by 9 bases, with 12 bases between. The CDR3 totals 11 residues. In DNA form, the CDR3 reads TGCAGTGCCCGACTAGTTTCTGAGCAGTTCTTC. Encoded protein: CSARLVSEQFF.

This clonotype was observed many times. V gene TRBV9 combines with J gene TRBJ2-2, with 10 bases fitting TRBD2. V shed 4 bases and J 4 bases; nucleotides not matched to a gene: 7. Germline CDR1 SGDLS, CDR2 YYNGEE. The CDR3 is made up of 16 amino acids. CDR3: CASSYLAGVSTGELFF. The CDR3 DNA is TGTGCCAGCAGCTACCTAGCGGGAGTTAGCACCGGGGAGCTGTTTTTT.

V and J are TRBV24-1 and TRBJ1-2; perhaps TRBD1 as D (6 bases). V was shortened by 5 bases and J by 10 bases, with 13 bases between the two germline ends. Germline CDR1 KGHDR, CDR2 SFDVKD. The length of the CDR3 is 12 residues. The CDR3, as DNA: TGTGCCACCAGTGCCAGGGGAGGCGTCTACACCTTC. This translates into CATSARGGVYTF.

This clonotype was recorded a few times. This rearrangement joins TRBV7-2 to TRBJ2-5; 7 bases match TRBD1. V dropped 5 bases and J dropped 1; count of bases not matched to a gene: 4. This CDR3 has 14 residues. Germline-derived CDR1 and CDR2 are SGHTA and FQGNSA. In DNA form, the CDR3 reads TGTGCCAGCAGCAACCGACAGGGCCAAGAGACCCAGTACTTC. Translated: CASSNRQGQETQYF.

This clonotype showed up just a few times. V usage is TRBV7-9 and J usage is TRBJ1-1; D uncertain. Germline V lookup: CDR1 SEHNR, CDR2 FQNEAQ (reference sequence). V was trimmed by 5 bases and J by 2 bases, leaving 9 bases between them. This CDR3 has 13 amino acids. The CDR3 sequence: CASSRDYNTEAFF. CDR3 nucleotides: TGTGCCAGCAGCCGAGACTATAACACTGAAGCTTTCTTT.

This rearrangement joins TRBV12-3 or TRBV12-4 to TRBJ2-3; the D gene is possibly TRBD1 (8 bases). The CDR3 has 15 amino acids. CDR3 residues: CEGGTGLPFTDTQYF. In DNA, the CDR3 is TGTGAGGGGGGGACAGGCCTACCCTTCACAGATACGCAGTATTTT.

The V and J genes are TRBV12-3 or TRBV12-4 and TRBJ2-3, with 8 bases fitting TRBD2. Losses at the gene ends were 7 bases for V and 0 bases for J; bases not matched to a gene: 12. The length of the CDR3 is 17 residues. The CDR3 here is CASIASGYLTSTDTQYF. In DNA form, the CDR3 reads TGTGCCAGCATAGCTAGCGGGTATTTAACTAGCACAGATACGCAGTATTTT.

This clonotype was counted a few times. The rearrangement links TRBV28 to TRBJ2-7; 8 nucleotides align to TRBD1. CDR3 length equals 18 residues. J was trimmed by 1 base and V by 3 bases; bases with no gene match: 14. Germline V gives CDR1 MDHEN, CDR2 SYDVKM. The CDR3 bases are TGTGCCAGCAGTTTTTCCCCAGGGGGCAGGGAAAAGTCCTACGAGCAGTACGTC. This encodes CASSFSPGGREKSYEQYV.

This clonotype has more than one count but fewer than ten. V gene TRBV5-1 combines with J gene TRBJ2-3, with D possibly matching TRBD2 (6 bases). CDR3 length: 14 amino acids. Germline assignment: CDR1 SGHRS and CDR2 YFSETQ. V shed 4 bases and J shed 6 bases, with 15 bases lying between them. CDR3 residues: CASSGGTVMDTQYF. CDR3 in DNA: TGCGCCAGCAGCGGAGGGACTGTGATGGATACGCAGTATTTT. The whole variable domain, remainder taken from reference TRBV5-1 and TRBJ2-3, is KAGVTQTPRYLIKTRGQQVTLSCSPISGHRSVSWYQQTPGQGLQFLFEYFSETQRNKGNFPGRFSGRQFSNSRSEMNVSTLELGDSALYLCASSGGTVMDTQYFGPGTRLTVL.

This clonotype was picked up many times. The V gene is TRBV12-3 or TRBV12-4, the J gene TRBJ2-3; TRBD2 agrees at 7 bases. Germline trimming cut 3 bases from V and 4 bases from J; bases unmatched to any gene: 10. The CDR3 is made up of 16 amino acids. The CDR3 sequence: CASSFPNGRRADTQYF. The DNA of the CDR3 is TGTGCCAGCAGTTTCCCCAACGGGAGGAGGGCAGATACGCAGTATTTT.

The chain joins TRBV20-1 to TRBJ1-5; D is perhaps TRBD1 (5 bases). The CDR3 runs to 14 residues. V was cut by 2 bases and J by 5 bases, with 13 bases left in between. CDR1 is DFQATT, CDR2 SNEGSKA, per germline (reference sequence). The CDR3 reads CSARRGGGDQPQHF. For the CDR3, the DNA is TGCAGTGCTAGAAGGGGCGGAGGAGATCAGCCCCAGCATTTT.

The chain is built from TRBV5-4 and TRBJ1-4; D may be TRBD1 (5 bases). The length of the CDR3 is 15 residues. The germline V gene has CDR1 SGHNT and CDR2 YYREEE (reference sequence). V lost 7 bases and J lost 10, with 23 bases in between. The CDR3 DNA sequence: TGTGCCAGCGGGACCGATACACGGGCCGGCGGAAAACTGTTTTTT. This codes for CASGTDTRAGGKLFF.

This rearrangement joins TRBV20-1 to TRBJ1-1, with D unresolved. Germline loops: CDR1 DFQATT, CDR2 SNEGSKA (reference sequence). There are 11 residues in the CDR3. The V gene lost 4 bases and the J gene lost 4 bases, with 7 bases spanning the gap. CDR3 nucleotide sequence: TGCAGTGCTACATTGGTCACTGAAGCTTTCTTT. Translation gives CSATLVTEAFF.

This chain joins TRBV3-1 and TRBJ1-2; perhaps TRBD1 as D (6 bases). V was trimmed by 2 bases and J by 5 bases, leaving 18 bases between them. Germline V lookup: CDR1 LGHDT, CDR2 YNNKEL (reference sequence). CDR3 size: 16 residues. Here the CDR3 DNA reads TGTGCCAGCAGCCAACGGGACAACCCAGCCAATTATGGCTACACCTTC. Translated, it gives CASSQRDNPANYGYTF.